This T cell receptor beta chain is drawn from a study of control samples from healthy donors and cancer patients (dated by TCRdb to the early 2020s). The germline V gene encodes CDR1 LNHDA and CDR2 SQIVND (reference sequence). A distance of 13 bases separates the germline ends of V and J, which lose 4 bases and 4 bases respectively. Spanning cysteine to phenylalanine, the CDR3 consists of 15 amino acids. The read is trimmed to its CDR3 DNA, 45 bases read in frame from base 1. To prepare the library, the immunoSEQ multiplex PCR assay was applied. Sourced from immuneACCESS, this table was stored by TCRdb with only in-frame sequences that have V and J called. A share of the clones is absent; for the studies checked, an unresolved V gene accounts for under half, and the remainder has no known explanation. This sample gives 130,000 or so clones in total; around nine tenths of them show up just once. Approximately 6% of the sample belongs to the ten largest clones.

Remarks on this clone: Which antigen it targets is not known. The sample holds no much larger clone one base away, and base qualities are not on file.

The chain joins TRBV19 to TRBJ2-2, and the D gene may be TRBD1, 7 bases matching. The sequencing sample was made of blood. This TCR was recovered from a man aged 18 to 30 in good health. The CDR3 corresponds to CASSKFQGGTGELFF. The nucleotide sequence is given as TGTGCCAGTAGTAAATTCCAGGGGGGCACCGGGGAGCTGTTTTTT.